This T cell receptor (beta chain) emerged from a study of control samples from healthy donors and cancer patients. Assay: immunoSEQ multiplex PCR; the TCRdb copy retains only in-frame clones and omits some. The table shows about 86,000 clones, with 90% to 95% occurring only once. Specimen: blood. This receptor was obtained from a woman in her thirties in good health.

CDR3: CASSQDYSRGRANYGYTF. DNA of the CDR3: TGTGCCAGCAGCCAAGATTATTCGCGCGGCAGGGCGAACTATGGCTACACCTTC. This chain links TRBV3-1 (or the pseudogene TRBV3-2) with TRBJ1-2; possibly TRBD1 for D (5 bases). V was shortened by 0 bases and J by 2 bases, with 19 bases between the two germline ends. Germline loops: CDR1 LGHDT, CDR2 YNNKEL (reference sequence). This CDR3 region has 18 residues.